Detailed here is one TCR beta chain. This specimen belongs to a study of blood T cell repertoires in COVID-19. Study-level background: Acute-phase and convalescent COVID-19 samples originated in the United States, Italy and Spain. The analysed material was cDNA or gDNA that came from T cells, B-cell-depleted T cells, or PBMCs.

Trimming removed 5 bases from V and 7 bases from J; junction bases left unmatched: 3. CDR1 and CDR2 from the germline V gene are SEHNR and FQNEAQ (reference sequence). The CDR3 covers 12 residues. Original data processing: Reference gene primers were amplified, and this amplification served to estimate nucleated cell counts. Profiled with immunoSEQ multiplex PCR; TCRdb holds only in-frame clones, not every one. V and J calls and clone size come straight from that table; D and trimming were deduced from the DNA. The repertoire holds some 70,000 clones, 80% seen once, with over 9.5% in the top ten. Input material: peripheral blood. The V gene is TRBV7-9, the J gene TRBJ2-7; TRBD1 aligns across 9 bases. The source is a human donor in a cohort sampled during active COVID-19. This chain's CDR3 is CASSETGGEQYF. CDR3 in DNA: TGTGCCAGCAGCGAGACAGGGGGGGAGCAGTACTTC. Full variable domain (remainder filled in from reference TRBV7-9 and TRBJ2-7): DTGVSQNPRHKITKRGQNVTFRCDPISEHNRLYWYRQTLGQGPEFLTYFQNEAQLEKSRLLSDRFSAERPKGSFSTLEIQRTEQGDSAMYLCASSETGGEQYFGPGTRLTVT.